Listed here are 15 T cell receptor beta chains from one sample, sequenced in a study of blood T cell repertoires in COVID-19. Assay used: immunoSEQ multiplex PCR; TCRdb lists only in-frame clones, some missing. The sample shows under 300,000 clones, just under 85% of them seen only once. Specimen: peripheral blood. These TCRs come from a man aged 50 to 60 with acute or convalescent COVID-19.

This sequence joins TRBV6-1 and TRBJ2-6; no firm D call. The CDR3 has 15 amino acids. Deletions cut 2 bases from V and 0 bases from J, with 5 bases between. Germline V CDR1 and CDR2: MNHNS, SASEGT. CDR3 bases: TGTGCCAGCAGTGAACCGGGCTCTGGGGCCAACGTCCTGACTTTC. Protein product: CASSEPGSGANVLTF.

V is TRBV19 and J is TRBJ1-3, with D possibly being TRBD1 (6 bases). Trimming took 8 bases from V and 0 from J, leaving 14 bases between them. Germline CDR1 is LNHDA and CDR2 is SQIVND (reference sequence). The CDR3 consists of 15 residues. The CDR3 is CASSYRGGSGNTIYF. The CDR3 DNA is TGTGCCAGTTCCTATCGAGGGGGCTCTGGAAACACCATATATTTT. The full variable domain, completed using reference TRBV19 and TRBJ1-3, is DGGITQSPKYLFRKEGQNVTLSCEQNLNHDAMYWYRQDPGQGLRLIYYSQIVNDFQKGDIAEGYSVSREKKESFPLTVTSAQKNPTAFYLCASSYRGGSGNTIYFGEGSWLTVV.

The chain is built from TRBV6-5 and TRBJ2-7; TRBD2 matches 8 bases. The CDR3 runs 15 residues. The ends lost 2 bases at V and 6 bases at J; junction bases unmatched: 9. The V gene's germline CDR1 is MNHEY and CDR2 SVGAGI. The CDR3 nucleotides read TGTGCCAGCAGTTACGAGGGAGCGGGAGTTTCCGAGCAGTACTTC. This translates into CASSYEGAGVSEQYF.

The rearrangement joins TRBV27 to TRBJ2-4, with a tentative D call TRBD1 (5 bases). Germline-derived CDR1 and CDR2 are MNHEY and SMNVEV (reference sequence). This CDR3 contains 12 residues. V lost 11 bases, J lost 2 bases, and 10 bases lay in between. The CDR3 protein is CAGQGPKNIQYF. The CDR3 coding sequence is TGTGCCGGTCAGGGCCCCAAAAACATTCAGTACTTC.

The genes are TRBV9 and TRBJ2-5, with 7 bases identical to TRBD2. This CDR3 comprises 16 residues. CDR1 and CDR2 from the germline V gene are SGDLS and YYNGEE. J was trimmed by 4 bases and V by 0 bases; bases with no gene match: 9. CDR3 bases: TGTGCCAGCAGCGTAGAAGGCGGGAGTGTCAGAGAGACCCAGTACTTC. This sequence encodes CASSVEGGSVRETQYF.

The DNA for the CDR3 is TGTGCCAGTAGTACGGCAGGGGGTTACTACGAGCAGTACTTC. Encoded protein: CASSTAGGYYEQYF. The chain carries TRBV19 and TRBJ2-7, with TRBD1 identical over 7 bases. In germline, CDR1 is LNHDA, CDR2 SQIVND (reference sequence). The CDR3 runs to 14 residues. V dropped 4 bases and J dropped 3; count of bases not matched to a gene: 6.

The chain has TRBV28 and TRBJ2-3; TRBD2 matches at 10 bases. The CDR3 runs to 15 residues. Trimming at V came to 4 bases and at J to 5 bases, leaving 6 bases not matched to a gene. From germline, CDR1 is MDHEN and CDR2 SYDVKM. The CDR3 spells CASSSTSGTVDTQYF. In nucleotides, the CDR3 is TGTGCCAGCAGTTCAACTAGCGGGACTGTAGATACGCAGTATTTT. Supplemented by reference TRBV28 and TRBJ2-3, the full variable domain reads DVKVTQSSRYLVKRTGEKVFLECVQDMDHENMFWYRQDPGLGLRLIYFSYDVKMKEKGDIPEGYSVSREKKERFSLILESASTNQTSMYLCASSSTSGTVDTQYFGPGTRLTVL.

The chain employs TRBV27 and TRBJ1-1; TRBD1 matches 8 bases. Germline V gene sequence: CDR1 MNHEY, CDR2 SMNVEV (reference sequence). The ends lost 1 base at V and 7 bases at J; junction bases unmatched: 14. The CDR3 is 17 residues long. The CDR3 DNA reads TGTGCCAGCAGTTTATTGCCCGGGACAGGAGCGGGAGGTGAAGCTTTCTTT. Translating it yields CASSLLPGTGAGGEAFF.

The chain links TRBV11-2 to TRBJ1-4; D uncertain. CDR1 SGHAT and CDR2 FQNNGV come from the germline V gene. The CDR3 is 13 amino acids. Trimming removed 5 bases at V and 7 bases at J, with 11 bases between. The CDR3 sequence: CASSRTGVEKLFF. Here the CDR3 DNA reads TGTGCCAGCAGCCGAACCGGGGTTGAAAAACTGTTTTTT.

The rearrangement joins TRBV30 to TRBJ1-6; a weak D match, TRBD1 (6 bases). The CDR3 contains 13 residues. The V gene lost 7 bases and the J gene lost 8 bases, with 15 bases spanning the gap. CDR1 is GTSNPN, CDR2 SVGIG, per germline (reference sequence). Here the CDR3 reads CASQSTGYSPLHF. CDR3 DNA sequence: TGTGCCTCCCAATCCACAGGGTATTCACCCCTCCACTTT.

The V gene is TRBV29-1, the J gene TRBJ1-3; no definite D call. Germline V gene sequence: CDR1 SQVTM, CDR2 ANQGSEA. The CDR3 length is 12 residues. The V and J ends lost 6 bases and 0 bases respectively, with 6 bases between them. As DNA, the CDR3 is TGCAGCGTCACAGCCTCTGGAAACACCATATATTTT. The encoded protein is CSVTASGNTIYF.

The chain has TRBV19 and TRBJ1-2; D is possibly TRBD1 (6 bases). Trimming took 5 bases from V and 6 from J, leaving 13 bases between them. CDR1 and CDR2 (germline): LNHDA, SQIVND (reference sequence). This CDR3 has 13 amino acids. The DNA of the CDR3 is TGTGCCAGTAGTTCCGACAGGTCGGATGGCTACACCTTC. Protein sequence: CASSSDRSDGYTF.

The chain joins TRBV6-5 to TRBJ2-6; no definite D call. Trimming took off 5 bases at V and 1 base at J, with 9 bases between the two ends. Germline-derived CDR1 and CDR2 are MNHEY and SVGAGI. CDR3 length: 15 amino acids. The CDR3 loop is CASSPRTSGANVLTF. In DNA, the CDR3 is TGTGCCAGCAGTCCAAGAACATCTGGGGCCAACGTCCTGACTTTC.

The chain links TRBV3-1 (or the pseudogene TRBV3-2) to TRBJ2-7; D is unresolved. This CDR3 spans 15 amino acids. Trimming took off 0 bases at V and 3 bases at J, with 12 bases between the two ends. CDR1 is LGHDT, CDR2 YNNKEL, per germline (reference sequence). The CDR3 bases are TGTGCCAGCAGCCAAGATTCCGCCGCTATCTACGAGCAGTACTTC. As protein: CASSQDSAAIYEQYF.

This chain joins TRBV10-2 and TRBJ2-1; D possibly corresponds to TRBD2 (6 bases). This CDR3 spans 15 amino acids. V was pared by 6 bases and J by 8 bases, with 20 bases between. The germline gives CDR1 WSHSY, CDR2 SAAADI. Here the CDR3 reads CASRDGGLPGDEQFF. In DNA, the CDR3 is TGCGCCAGCAGGGATGGAGGGCTCCCGGGGGATGAGCAGTTCTTC.